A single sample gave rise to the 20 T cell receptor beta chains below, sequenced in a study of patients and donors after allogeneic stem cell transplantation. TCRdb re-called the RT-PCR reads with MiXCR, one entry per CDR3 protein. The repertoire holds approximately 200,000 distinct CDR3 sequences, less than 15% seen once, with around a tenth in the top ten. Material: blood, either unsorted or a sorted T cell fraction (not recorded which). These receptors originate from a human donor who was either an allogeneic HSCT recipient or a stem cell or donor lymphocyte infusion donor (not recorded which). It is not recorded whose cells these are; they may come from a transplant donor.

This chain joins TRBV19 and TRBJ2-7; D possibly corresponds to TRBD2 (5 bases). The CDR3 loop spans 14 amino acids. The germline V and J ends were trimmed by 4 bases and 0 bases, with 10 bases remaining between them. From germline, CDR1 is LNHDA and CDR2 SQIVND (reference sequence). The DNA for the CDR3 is TGTGCCAGTAGTAGTGGAGGCCCCTCCTACGAGCAGTACTTC. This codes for CASSSGGPSYEQYF.

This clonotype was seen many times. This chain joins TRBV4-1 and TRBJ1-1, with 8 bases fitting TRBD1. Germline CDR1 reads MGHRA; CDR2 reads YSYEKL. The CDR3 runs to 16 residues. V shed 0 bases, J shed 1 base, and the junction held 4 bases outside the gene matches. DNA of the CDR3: TGCGCCAGCAGCCAAGATTGGCAGGGGGCGAACACTGAAGCTTTCTTT. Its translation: CASSQDWQGANTEAFF.

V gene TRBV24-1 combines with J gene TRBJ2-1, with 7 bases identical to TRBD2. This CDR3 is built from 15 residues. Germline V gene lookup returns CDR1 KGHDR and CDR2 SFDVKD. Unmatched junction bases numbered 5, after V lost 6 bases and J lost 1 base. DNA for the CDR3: TGTGCCACCAGTCGGGGTAGCGGGTCCTACAATGAGCAGTTCTTC. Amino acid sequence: CATSRGSGSYNEQFF.

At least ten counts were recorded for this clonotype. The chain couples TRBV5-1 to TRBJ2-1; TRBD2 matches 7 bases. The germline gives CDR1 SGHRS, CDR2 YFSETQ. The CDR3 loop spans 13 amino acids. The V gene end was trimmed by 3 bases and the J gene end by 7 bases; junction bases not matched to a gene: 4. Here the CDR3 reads CASSWEGSNEQFF. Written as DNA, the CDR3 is TGCGCCAGCAGCTGGGAGGGGTCAAATGAGCAGTTCTTC.

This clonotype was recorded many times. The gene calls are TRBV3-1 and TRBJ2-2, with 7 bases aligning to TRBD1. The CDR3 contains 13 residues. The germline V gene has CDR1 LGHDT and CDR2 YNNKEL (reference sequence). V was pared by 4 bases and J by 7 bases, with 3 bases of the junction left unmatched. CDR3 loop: CASSRQGYGELFF. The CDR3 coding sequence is TGTGCCAGCAGCCGACAGGGTTACGGGGAGCTGTTTTTT.

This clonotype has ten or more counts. CDR3 loop: CASSFPTGGNYGYTF. The CDR3 nucleotides read TGTGCCAGCAGCTTCCCCACAGGGGGTAACTATGGCTACACCTTC. J is TRBJ1-2 and V is TRBV7-9; 8 bases line up with TRBD1. The CDR3 length is 15 residues. Trimming removed 3 bases from V and 1 base from J; junction bases left unmatched: 4. CDR1 and CDR2 from the germline V gene are SEHNR and FQNEAQ (reference sequence).

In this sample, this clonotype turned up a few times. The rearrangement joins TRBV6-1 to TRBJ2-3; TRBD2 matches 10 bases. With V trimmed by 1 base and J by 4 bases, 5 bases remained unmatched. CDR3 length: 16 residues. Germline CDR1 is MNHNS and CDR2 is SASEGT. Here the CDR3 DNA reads TGTGCCAGCAGTGAAGTGTTAGCGGGAGGCTCAGATACGCAGTATTTT. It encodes CASSEVLAGGSDTQYF.

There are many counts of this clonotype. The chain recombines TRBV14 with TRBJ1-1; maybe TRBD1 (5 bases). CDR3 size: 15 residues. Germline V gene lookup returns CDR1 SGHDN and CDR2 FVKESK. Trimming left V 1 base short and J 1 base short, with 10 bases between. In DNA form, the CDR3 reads TGTGCCAGCAGCCAAGCAAAACAGGAGAACACTGAAGCTTTCTTT. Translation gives CASSQAKQENTEAFF.

CDR3 loop: CASRPVDRGGPQTQYF. The CDR3 nucleotides are TGTGCCAGCAGGCCGGTGGACAGGGGGGGTCCGCAGACCCAGTACTTC. V and J are TRBV27 and TRBJ2-5; 10 positions match TRBD1. CDR1 is MNHEY and CDR2 is SMNVEV in the germline V gene (reference sequence). The CDR3 covers 16 residues. The V and J ends lost 6 bases and 6 bases, in that order; junction bases with no gene match: 13.

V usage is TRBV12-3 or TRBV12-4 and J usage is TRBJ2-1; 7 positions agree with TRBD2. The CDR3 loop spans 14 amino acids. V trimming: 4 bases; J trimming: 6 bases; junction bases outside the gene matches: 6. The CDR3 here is CASSWAGAGNEQFF. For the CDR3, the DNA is TGTGCCAGCAGTTGGGCGGGAGCTGGCAATGAGCAGTTCTTC.

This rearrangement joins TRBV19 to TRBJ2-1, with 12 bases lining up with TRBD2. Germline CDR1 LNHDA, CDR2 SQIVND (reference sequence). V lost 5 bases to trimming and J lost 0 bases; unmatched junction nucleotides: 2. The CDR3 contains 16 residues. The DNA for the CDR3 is TGTGCCAGTAGTGGACTAGCGGGGTTCTCCTACAATGAGCAGTTCTTC. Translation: CASSGLAGFSYNEQFF.

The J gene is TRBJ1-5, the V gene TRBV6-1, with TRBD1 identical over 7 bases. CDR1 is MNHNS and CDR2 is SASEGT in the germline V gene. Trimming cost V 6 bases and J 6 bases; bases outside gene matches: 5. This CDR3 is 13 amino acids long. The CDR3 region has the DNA TGTGCCAGCAGACCCAGGGGGGGTCAGCCCCAGCATTTT. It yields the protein CASRPRGGQPQHF.

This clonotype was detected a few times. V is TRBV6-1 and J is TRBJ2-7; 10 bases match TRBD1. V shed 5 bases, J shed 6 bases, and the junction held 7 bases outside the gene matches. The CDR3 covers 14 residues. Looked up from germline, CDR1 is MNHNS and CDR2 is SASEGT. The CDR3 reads CASSLRDRGFEQYF. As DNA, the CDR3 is TGTGCCAGCAGTCTCCGGGACAGGGGTTTCGAGCAGTACTTC.

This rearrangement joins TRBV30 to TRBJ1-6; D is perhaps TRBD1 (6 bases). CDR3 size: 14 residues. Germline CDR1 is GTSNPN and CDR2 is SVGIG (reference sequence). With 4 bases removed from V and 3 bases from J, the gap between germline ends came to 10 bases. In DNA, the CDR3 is TGTGCCTGGAAGACGGGACACTATAATTCACCCCTCCACTTT. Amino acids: CAWKTGHYNSPLHF. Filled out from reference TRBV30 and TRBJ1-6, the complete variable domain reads SQTIHQWPATLVQPVGSPLSLECTVEGTSNPNLYWYRQAAGRGLQLLFYSVGIGQISSEVPQNLSASRPQDRQFILSSKKLLLSDSGFYLCAWKTGHYNSPLHFGNGTRLTVT.

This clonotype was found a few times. The DNA of the CDR3 is TGTGCCAGCAGTTACGGGACTAGCGGGAGCGGGGGTGAGCAGTTCTTC. It translates to CASSYGTSGSGGEQFF. The chain joins TRBV27 to TRBJ2-1; 14 bases fit TRBD2. CDR1 and CDR2 from the germline V gene are MNHEY and SMNVEV (reference sequence). This CDR3 contains 16 residues. Trimming removed 4 bases from V and 9 bases from J; junction bases left unmatched: 8.

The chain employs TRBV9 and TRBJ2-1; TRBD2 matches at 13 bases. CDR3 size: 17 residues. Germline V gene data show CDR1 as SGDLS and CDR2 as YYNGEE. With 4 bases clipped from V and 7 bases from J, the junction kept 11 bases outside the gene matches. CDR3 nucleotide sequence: TGTGCCAGCAGCCCAGGGACTAGCGGGAAAATGTGGAATGAGCAGTTCTTC. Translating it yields CASSPGTSGKMWNEQFF.

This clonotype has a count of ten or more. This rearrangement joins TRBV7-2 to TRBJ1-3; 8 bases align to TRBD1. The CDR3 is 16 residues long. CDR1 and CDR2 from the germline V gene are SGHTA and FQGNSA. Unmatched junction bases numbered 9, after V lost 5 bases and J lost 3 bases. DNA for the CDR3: TGTGCCAGCAGCCGAGACCAGGGGGCGCTTGGAAACACCATATATTTT. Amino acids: CASSRDQGALGNTIYF.

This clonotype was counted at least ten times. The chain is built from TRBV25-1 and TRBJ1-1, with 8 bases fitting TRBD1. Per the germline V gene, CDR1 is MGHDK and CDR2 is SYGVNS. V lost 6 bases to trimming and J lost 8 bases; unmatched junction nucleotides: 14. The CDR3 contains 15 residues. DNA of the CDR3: TGTGCCAGCAGGGCGGACACGGGGACAGGTACAGAAGCTTTCTTT. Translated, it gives CASRADTGTGTEAFF.

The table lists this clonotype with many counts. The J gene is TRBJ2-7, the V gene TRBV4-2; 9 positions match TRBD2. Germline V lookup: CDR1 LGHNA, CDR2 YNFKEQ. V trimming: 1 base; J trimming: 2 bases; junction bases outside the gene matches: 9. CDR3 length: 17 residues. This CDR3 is CASSQGGFSGGPYEQYF. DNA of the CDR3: TGTGCCAGCAGCCAAGGAGGTTTCAGCGGGGGGCCCTACGAGCAGTACTTC.

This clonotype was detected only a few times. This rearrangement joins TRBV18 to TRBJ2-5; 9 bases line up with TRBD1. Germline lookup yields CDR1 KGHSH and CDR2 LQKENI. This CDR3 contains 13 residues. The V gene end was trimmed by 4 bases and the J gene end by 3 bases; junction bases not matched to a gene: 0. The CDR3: CASSRTGEETQYF. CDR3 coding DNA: TGTGCCAGCTCACGGACAGGGGAAGAGACCCAGTACTTC.